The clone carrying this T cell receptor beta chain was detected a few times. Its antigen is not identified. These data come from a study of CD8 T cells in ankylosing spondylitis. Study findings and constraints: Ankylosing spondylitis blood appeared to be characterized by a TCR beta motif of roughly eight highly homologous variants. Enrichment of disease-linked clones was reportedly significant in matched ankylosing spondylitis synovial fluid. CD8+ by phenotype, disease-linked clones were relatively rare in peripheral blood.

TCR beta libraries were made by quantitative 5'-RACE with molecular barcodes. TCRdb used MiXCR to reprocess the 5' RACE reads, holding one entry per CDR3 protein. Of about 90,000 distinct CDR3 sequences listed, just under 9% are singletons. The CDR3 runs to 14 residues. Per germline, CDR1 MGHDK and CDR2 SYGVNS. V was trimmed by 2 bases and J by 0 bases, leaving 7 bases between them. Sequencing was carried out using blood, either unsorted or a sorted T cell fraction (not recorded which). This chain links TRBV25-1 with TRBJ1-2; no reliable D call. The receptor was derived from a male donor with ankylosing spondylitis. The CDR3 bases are TGTGCCAGCAGTGAAACAGAAACTAACTATGGCTACACCTTC. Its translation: CASSETETNYGYTF.